This TCR beta chain was sequenced in a study of blood T cells in healthy people across ages. Study-wide findings and caveats: Per million T cells, TCR beta diversity dropped about linearly as age rose.

The use of a sample-barcoded 5' primer and a J-beta primer mix characterized a second PCR of roughly 6 to 11 cycles. MiXCR was run by TCRdb on the 5' RACE reads, yielding one entry per CDR3 protein. The data contain 2 million or so distinct CDR3 sequences, 40% to 55% of them singletons. A remark on this clonotype: Its antigen is unknown.

The V and J ends lost 6 bases and 0 bases, in that order; junction bases with no gene match: 6. The CDR3 loop spans 15 amino acids. From germline, CDR1 is WNHNN and CDR2 SYGVQD (reference sequence). Each donor was a healthy Caucasian individual from Russia, aged roughly 6 to 90. This chain links TRBV10-1 with TRBJ2-5; 8 bases are shared with TRBD1. The receptor comes from a woman aged 35 to 49 in good health. Material for sequencing was blood. The CDR3 reads CASSEGQGHQETQYF. DNA for the CDR3: TGCGCCAGCAGCGAAGGACAGGGCCACCAAGAGACCCAGTACTTC.